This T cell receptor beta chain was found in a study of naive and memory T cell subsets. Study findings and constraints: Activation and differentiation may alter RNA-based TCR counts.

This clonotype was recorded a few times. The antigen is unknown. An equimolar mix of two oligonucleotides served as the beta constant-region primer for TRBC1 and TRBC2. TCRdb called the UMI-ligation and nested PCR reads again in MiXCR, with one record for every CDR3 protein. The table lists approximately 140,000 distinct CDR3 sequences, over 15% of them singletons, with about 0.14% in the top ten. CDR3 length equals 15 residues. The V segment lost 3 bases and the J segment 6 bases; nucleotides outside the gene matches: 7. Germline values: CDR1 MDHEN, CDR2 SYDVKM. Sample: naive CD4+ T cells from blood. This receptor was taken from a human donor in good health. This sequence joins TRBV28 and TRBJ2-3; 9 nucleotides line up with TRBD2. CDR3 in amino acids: CASSFWGGREDTQYF. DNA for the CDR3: TGTGCCAGCAGTTTCTGGGGCGGGAGGGAGGATACGCAGTATTTT.